This record concerns one T cell receptor beta chain sequence. Assay: immunoSEQ multiplex PCR; the TCRdb copy retains only in-frame clones and omits some. This sample carries about 61,000 clones, approximately 91% of them seen once, and the ten largest clones take 1.5% to 2%. This record belongs to a study of T cell changes during pregnancy in multiple sclerosis. This TCR was sampled from a female donor with multiple sclerosis, enrolled in a pregnancy study. This specimen was peripheral blood, taken in the first trimester of pregnancy.

CDR3 sequence reads: CAIAEREDTGELFF. The DNA for the CDR3 is TGTGCCATCGCGGAAAGGGAGGACACCGGGGAGCTGTTTTTT. This chain connects TRBV10-3 to TRBJ2-2; possibly TRBD2 for D (6 bases). There are 14 residues in the CDR3. Germline assignment: CDR1 ENHRY and CDR2 SYGVKD. V dropped 8 bases and J dropped 3 bases, with 13 bases sitting between them.